The 13 T cell receptor beta chains below were found in one sample sequenced in a study of blood T cells in healthy people across ages. Primed by a sample-barcoded 5' primer and a J-beta primer mix, a second PCR proceeded for about 7 to 11 cycles. Using its own MiXCR run on the 5' RACE reads, TCRdb lists one record per CDR3 protein. Among 1.2 million to 1.5 million distinct CDR3 sequences listed, around two fifths were seen once. Sequencing was carried out using blood. These receptors all stem from a young woman in good health.

This clonotype was picked up one time. This chain connects TRBV19 to TRBJ2-3, with TRBD2 identical over 7 bases. CDR3 length: 16 residues. Trimming cost V 6 bases and J 3 bases; bases outside gene matches: 12. Germline CDR1 reads LNHDA; CDR2 reads SQIVND (reference sequence). The CDR3 sequence: CASSPNRAGKTDTQYF. CDR3 DNA: TGTGCCAGTAGCCCTAATAGAGCGGGAAAGACAGATACGCAGTATTTT.

The table lists this clonotype with a few counts. This chain joins TRBV29-1 and TRBJ2-5; TRBD2 agrees at 7 bases. The DNA end favors TRBJ2-7, so the J call may be wrong. The CDR3 extends over 14 amino acids. Looked up from germline, CDR1 is SQVTM and CDR2 is ANQGSEA. CDR3 sequence reads: CSVDVGGNAYEQYF. CDR3 nucleotide sequence: TGCAGCGTTGACGTCGGGGGGAACGCGTACGAGCAGTACTTC.

The rearrangement joins TRBV5-1 to TRBJ2-3; TRBD2 agrees at 13 bases. V lost 4 bases to trimming and J lost 2 bases; unmatched junction nucleotides: 7. Germline lookup yields CDR1 SGHRS and CDR2 YFSETQ. This CDR3 has 17 residues. The CDR3 bases are TGCGCCAGCAGCCAAAGGACTAGCGGGAGATCCACAGATACGCAGTATTTT. Translation: CASSQRTSGRSTDTQYF.

This rearrangement joins TRBV28 to TRBJ2-7; D is perhaps TRBD1 (6 bases). Germline CDR1 reads MDHEN; CDR2 reads SYDVKM. V was cut by 6 bases and J by 2 bases, with 11 bases left in between. The length of the CDR3 is 13 residues. The chain's CDR3 is CASRITGTYEQYF. CDR3 in DNA: TGTGCCAGCAGAATAACAGGGACCTACGAGCAGTACTTC.

The genes are TRBV20-1 and TRBJ1-5; D unresolved. Germline CDR1 and CDR2: DFQATT and SNEGSKA (reference sequence). The length of the CDR3 is 14 residues. Trimming cost V 6 bases and J 5 bases, with 17 bases left between them. CDR3 DNA sequence: TGCAGTGCGCGGCGGACCACTTGGGATCAGCCCCAGCATTTT. Its translation: CSARRTTWDQPQHF.

This clonotype has more than one count but fewer than ten. The J gene is TRBJ2-3, the V gene TRBV12-3 or TRBV12-4; 9 nucleotides line up with TRBD2. V shed 5 bases, J shed 0 bases, and the junction held 18 bases outside the gene matches. The CDR3 has 20 amino acids. The CDR3 sequence is CASSMGRGRGGGSSTDTQYF. The CDR3 DNA reads as TGTGCCAGCAGTATGGGTCGTGGGCGGGGGGGAGGTTCTAGCACAGATACGCAGTATTTT.

This clonotype was observed a handful of times. The rearrangement links TRBV20-1 to TRBJ2-7, with a possible D match to TRBD2 (6 bases). V was pared by 3 bases and J by 2 bases, with 14 bases between. The germline V gene encodes CDR1 DFQATT and CDR2 SNEGSKA (reference sequence). CDR3 length equals 14 residues. For the CDR3, the DNA is TGCAGTGCTAGCCCCGGGGGACGGACCTACGAGCAGTACTTC. Translated: CSASPGGRTYEQYF.

J is TRBJ2-1 and V is TRBV20-1; 11 nucleotides line up with TRBD1. The V segment lost 6 bases and the J segment 6 bases; nucleotides outside the gene matches: 10. Germline V gene data show CDR1 as DFQATT and CDR2 as SNEGSKA (reference sequence). The CDR3 extends over 15 amino acids. The CDR3 sequence is CSARGQGEVGNEQFF. Here the CDR3 DNA reads TGCAGTGCCAGGGGACAGGGGGAGGTCGGCAATGAGCAGTTCTTC.

This clonotype was picked up a small number of times. The chain uses TRBV12-3 or TRBV12-4 and TRBJ2-1, with 8 bases identical to TRBD2. The V gene end was trimmed by 6 bases and the J gene end by 12 bases; junction bases not matched to a gene: 13. The CDR3 consists of 14 residues. The CDR3 DNA is TGTGCCAGCAGCCCCGGGGGGGACTCAGCCATGCAGTTCTTC. It translates to CASSPGGDSAMQFF.

The chain recombines TRBV19 with TRBJ1-2, with unresolved D. Trimming took 2 bases from V and 4 from J, leaving 20 bases between them. Germline V lookup: CDR1 LNHDA, CDR2 SQIVND (reference sequence). This CDR3 comprises 17 residues. The CDR3 reads CASSIIGDTLRVYGYTF. The CDR3, as DNA: TGTGCCAGTAGTATAATCGGGGATACGCTACGTGTCTATGGCTACACCTTC.

There are a few counts of this clonotype. This sequence joins TRBV7-9 and TRBJ2-5; weak D call: TRBD2 (6 bases). There are 14 residues in the CDR3. The V end was cut by 3 bases, the J end by 1 base, with 9 bases between. Germline values: CDR1 SEHNR, CDR2 FQNEAQ (reference sequence). CDR3 nucleotide sequence: TGTGCCAGCAGCTTGTGGGACTCCCAAGAGACCCAGTACTTC. This translates into CASSLWDSQETQYF.

V gene TRBV3-1 combines with J gene TRBJ1-2, with a tentative D call TRBD1 (6 bases). V was shortened by 1 base and J by 4 bases, with 13 bases between the two germline ends. Looked up from germline, CDR1 is LGHDT and CDR2 is YNNKEL (reference sequence). CDR3 length: 15 amino acids. The CDR3 DNA sequence: TGTGCCAGCAGCCAAGCGCAGGGGTCTTTCTATGGCTACACCTTC. Amino acid sequence: CASSQAQGSFYGYTF.

The chain uses TRBV12-3 or TRBV12-4 and TRBJ2-2, with 12 bases that match TRBD2. Trimming took 4 bases from V and 5 from J; bases not matched to a gene: 5. This CDR3 is built from 16 residues. DNA of the CDR3: TGTGCCAGCAGTTCCGGACTAGCGGGACGGACCGGGGAGCTGTTTTTT. It is translated as CASSSGLAGRTGELFF.